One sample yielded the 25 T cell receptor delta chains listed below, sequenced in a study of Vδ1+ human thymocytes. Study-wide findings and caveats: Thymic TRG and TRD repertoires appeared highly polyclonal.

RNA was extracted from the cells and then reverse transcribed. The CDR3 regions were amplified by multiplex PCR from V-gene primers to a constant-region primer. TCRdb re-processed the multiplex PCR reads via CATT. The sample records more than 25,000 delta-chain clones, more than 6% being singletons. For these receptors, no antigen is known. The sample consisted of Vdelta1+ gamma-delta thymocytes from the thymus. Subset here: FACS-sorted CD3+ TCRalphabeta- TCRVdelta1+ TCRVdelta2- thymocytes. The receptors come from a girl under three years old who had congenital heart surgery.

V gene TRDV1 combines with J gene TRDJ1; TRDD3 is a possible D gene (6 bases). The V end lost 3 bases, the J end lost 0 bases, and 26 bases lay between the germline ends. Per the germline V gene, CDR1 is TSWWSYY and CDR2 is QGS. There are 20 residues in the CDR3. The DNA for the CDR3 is TGTGCTCTTGGGGACCCTCGTACGTCGACTGGGAGGGGGTACACCGATAAACTCATCTTT. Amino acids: CALGDPRTSTGRGYTDKLIF.

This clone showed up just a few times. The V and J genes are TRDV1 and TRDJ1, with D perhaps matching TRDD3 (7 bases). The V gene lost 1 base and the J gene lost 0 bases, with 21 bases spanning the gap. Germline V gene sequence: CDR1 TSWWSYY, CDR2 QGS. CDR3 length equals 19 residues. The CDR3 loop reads CALGERSYVWGTYTDKLIF. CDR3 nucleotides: TGTGCTCTTGGGGAACGGTCCTACGTATGGGGGACGTACACCGATAAACTCATCTTT.

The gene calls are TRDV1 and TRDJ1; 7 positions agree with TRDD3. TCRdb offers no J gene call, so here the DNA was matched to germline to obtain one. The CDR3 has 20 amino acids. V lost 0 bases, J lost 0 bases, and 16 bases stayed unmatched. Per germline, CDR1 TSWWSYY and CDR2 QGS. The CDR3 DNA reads TGTGCTCTTGGGGAACTAGGTTTAGACTTGCTGGGGGGTTACACCGATAAACTCATCTTT. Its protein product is CALGELGLDLLGGYTDKLIF.

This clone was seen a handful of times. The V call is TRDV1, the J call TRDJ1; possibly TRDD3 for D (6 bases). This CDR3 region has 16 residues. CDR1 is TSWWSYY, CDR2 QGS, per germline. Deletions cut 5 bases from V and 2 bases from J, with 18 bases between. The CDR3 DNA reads TGTGCTCTTGGGATCAGGTTGGGGGCCGGAACCGATAAACTCATCTTT. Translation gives CALGIRLGAGTDKLIF.

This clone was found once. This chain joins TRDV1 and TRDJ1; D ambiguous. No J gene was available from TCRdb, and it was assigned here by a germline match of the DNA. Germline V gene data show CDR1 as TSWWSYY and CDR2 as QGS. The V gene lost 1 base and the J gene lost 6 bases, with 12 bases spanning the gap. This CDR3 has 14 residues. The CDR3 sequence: CALGEHNLGHKLIF. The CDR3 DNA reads TGTGCTCTTGGGGAACATAATTTGGGACATAAACTCATCTTT.

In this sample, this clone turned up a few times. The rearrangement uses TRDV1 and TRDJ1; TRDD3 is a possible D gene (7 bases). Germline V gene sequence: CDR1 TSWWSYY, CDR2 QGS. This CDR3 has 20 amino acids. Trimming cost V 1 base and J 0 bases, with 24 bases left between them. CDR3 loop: CALGEPPSRTGDWYTDKLIF. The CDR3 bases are TGTGCTCTTGGGGAACCTCCTTCCCGTACTGGGGATTGGTACACCGATAAACTCATCTTT.

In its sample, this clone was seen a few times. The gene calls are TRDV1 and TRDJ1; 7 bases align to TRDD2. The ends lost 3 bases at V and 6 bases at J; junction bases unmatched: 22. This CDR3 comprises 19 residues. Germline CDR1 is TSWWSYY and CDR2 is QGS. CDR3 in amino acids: CALGDRPSGLPPVRNKLIF. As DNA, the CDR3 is TGTGCTCTTGGGGACCGACCATCCGGCCTTCCTCCAGTCCGGAATAAACTCATCTTT.

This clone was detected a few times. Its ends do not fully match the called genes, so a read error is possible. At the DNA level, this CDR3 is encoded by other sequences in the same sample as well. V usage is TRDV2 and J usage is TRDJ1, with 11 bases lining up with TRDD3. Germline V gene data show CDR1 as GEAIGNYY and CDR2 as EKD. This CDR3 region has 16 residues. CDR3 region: CACDTLGDKKADKLIF. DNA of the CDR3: TGTGCCTGTGACACACTGGGGGATAAGAAGGCCGATAAGCTCATCTTT.

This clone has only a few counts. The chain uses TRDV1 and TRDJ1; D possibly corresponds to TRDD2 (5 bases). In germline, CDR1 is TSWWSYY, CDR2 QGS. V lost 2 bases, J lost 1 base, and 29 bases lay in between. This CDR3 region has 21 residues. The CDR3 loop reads CALGESNLRLVLSPGTDKLIF. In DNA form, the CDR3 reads TGTGCTCTTGGGGAAAGTAACCTACGCCTGGTACTGAGCCCGGGCACCGATAAACTCATCTTT.

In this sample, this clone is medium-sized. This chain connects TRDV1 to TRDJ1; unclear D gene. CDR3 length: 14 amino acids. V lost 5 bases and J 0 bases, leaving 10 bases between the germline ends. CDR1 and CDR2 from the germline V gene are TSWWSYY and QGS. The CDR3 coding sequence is TGTGCTCTTGGGAAGGGCAGTCACACCGATAAACTCATCTTT. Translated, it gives CALGKGSHTDKLIF.

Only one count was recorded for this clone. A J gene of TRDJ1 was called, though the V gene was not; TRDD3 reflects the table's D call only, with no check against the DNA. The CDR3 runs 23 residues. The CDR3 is CALGEPFEARGLGVPWYTDKLIF. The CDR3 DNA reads TGTGCTCTTGGGGAACCATTCGAGGCGCGGGGGTTGGGGGTCCCTTGGTACACCGATAAACTCATCTTT.

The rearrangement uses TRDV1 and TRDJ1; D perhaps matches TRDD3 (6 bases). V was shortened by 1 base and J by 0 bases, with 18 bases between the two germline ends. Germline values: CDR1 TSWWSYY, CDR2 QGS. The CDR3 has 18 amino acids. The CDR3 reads CALGEQVGATKYTDKLIF. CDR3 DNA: TGTGCTCTTGGGGAACAGGTGGGGGCTACAAAGTACACCGATAAACTCATCTTT.

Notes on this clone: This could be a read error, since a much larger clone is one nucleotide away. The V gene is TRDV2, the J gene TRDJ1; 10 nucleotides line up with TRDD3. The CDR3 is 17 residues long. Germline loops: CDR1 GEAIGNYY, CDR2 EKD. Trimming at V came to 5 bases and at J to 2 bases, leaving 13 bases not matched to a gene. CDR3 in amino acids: CACGEDWGIGDTDKLIF. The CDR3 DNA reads TGTGCCTGTGGGGAGGACTGGGGGATTGGAGATACCGATAAACTCATCTTT.

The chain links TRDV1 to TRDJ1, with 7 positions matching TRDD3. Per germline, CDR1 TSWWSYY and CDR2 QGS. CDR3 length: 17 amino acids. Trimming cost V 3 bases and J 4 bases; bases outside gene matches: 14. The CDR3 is CALGDVTKWGRGDKLIF. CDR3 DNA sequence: TGTGCTCTTGGGGACGTCACAAAGTGGGGGAGAGGCGATAAACTCATCTTT.

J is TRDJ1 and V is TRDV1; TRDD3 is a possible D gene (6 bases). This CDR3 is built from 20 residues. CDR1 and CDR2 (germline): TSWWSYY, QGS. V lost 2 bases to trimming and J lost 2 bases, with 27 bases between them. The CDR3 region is CALGESGQILSSGETDKLIF. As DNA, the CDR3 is TGTGCTCTTGGGGAATCGGGCCAAATCCTATCCTCTGGGGAGACCGATAAACTCATCTTT.

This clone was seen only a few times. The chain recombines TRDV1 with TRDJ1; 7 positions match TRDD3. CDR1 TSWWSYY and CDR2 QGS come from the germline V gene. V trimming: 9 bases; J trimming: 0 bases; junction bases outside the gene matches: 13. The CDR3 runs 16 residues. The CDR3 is CALLAGDRVDTDKLIF. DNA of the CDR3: TGTGCTCTCCTCGCTGGGGATAGGGTCGACACCGATAAACTCATCTTT.

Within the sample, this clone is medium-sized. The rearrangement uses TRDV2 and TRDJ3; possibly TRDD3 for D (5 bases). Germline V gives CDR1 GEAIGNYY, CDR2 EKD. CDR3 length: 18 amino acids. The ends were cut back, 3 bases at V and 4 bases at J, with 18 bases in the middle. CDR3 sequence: CACDVGLIGPWDTRQMFF. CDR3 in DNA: TGTGCCTGTGACGTGGGGCTGATTGGGCCTTGGGACACCCGACAGATGTTTTTC.

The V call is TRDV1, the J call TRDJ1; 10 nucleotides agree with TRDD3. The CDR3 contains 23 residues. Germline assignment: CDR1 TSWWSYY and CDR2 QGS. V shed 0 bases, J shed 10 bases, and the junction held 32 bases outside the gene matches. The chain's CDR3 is CALGELVDPGDSYSYWGISILIF. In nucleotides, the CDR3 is TGTGCTCTTGGGGAACTAGTAGACCCCGGTGATTCCTATTCTTACTGGGGGATCTCAATACTCATCTTT.

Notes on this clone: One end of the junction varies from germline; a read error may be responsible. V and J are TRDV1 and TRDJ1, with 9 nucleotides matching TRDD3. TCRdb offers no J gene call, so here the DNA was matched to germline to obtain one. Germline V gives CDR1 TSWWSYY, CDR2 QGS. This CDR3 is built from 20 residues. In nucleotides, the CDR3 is TGTGCTCTTGAGGAAATAGCGGGGGGGTACTGGGGGACCATCACCGATAAACTCATCTTT. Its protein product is CALEEIAGGYWGTITDKLIF.

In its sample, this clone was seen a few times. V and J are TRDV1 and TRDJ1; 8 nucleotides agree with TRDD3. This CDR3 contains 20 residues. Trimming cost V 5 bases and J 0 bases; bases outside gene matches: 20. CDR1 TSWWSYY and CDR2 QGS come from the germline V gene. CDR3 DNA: TGTGCTCTTGGGCCTCCGACTGGGGGGTTTCTAATTCGTTACACCGATAAACTCATCTTT. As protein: CALGPPTGGFLIRYTDKLIF.

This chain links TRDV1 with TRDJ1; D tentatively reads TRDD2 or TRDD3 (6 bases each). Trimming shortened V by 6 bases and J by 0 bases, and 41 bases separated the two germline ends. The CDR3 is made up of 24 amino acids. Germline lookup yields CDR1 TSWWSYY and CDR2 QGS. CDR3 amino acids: CALGQNTGDLLRGEGHKYTDKLIF. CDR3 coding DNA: TGTGCTCTTGGTCAAAACACGGGAGACCTCCTACGGGGGGAAGGGCACAAGTACACCGATAAACTCATCTTT.

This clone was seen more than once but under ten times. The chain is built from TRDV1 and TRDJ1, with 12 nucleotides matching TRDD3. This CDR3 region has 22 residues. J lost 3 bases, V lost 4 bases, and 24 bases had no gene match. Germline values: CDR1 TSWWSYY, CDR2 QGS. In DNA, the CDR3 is TGTGCTCTTGGGGTAGCCTTCCTACGAGGGTCTGGGGGATACGAGAGGCCCGATAAACTCATCTTT. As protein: CALGVAFLRGSGGYERPDKLIF.

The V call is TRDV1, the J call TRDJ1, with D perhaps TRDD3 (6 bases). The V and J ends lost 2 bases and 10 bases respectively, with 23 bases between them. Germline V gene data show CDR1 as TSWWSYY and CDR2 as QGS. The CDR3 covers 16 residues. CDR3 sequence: CALGENRGTPGQVLIF. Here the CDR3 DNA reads TGTGCTCTTGGGGAAAACAGGGGGACACCCGGTCAAGTACTCATCTTT.

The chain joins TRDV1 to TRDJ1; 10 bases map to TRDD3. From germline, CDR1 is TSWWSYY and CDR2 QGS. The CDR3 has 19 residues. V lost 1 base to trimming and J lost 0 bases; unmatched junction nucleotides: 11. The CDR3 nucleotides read TGTGCTCTTGGGGAACGCGTACTGGGGGATCCCTTGTACACCGATAAACTCATCTTT. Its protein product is CALGERVLGDPLYTDKLIF.

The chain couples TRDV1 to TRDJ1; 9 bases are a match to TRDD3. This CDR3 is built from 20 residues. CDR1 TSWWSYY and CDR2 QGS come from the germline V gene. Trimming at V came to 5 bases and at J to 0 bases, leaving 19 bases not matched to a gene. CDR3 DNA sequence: TGTGCTCTTGGGTACCACACACTCGGGGGGATACCCTTGTACACCGATAAACTCATCTTT. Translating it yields CALGYHTLGGIPLYTDKLIF.